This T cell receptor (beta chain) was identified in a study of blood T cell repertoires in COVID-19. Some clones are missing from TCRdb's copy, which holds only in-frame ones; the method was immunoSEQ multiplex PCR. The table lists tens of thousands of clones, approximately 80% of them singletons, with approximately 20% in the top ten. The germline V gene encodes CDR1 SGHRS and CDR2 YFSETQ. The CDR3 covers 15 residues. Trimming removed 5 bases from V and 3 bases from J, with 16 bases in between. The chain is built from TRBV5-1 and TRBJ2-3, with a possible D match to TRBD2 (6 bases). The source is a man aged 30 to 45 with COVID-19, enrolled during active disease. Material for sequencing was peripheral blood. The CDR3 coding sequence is TGCGCCAGCAGTTCGTTTCCGGGAGAAACAGATACGCAGTATTTT. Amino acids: CASSSFPGETDTQYF.